These 8 T cell receptor beta chains were sequenced from one sample in a study of technical replicates of blood from a handful of donors (dated by TCRdb to the late 2010s). Libraries were prepared through the immunoSEQ multiplex PCR assay. TCRdb obtained this table from immuneACCESS and retained in-frame rearrangements with V and J assigned. These tables miss some clones; where compared with another copy, unresolved V genes account for less than half of the shortfall, and the remainder is unexplained. This sample comprises approximately 76,000 clones, almost 98% of them detected only once. 0.15% to 0.2% of the sample belongs to the ten largest clones. The sequencing input was T cells isolated from PBMCs. The receptors derive from a human donor in good health.

The genes are TRBV2 and TRBJ1-1; 9 nucleotides agree with TRBD1. The V gene's germline CDR1 is SNHLY and CDR2 FYNNEI. Losses at the gene ends were 6 bases for V and 1 base for J; bases not matched to a gene: 3. CDR3 length: 14 residues. CDR3 sequence reads: CASRTTGGNTEAFF. The CDR3 DNA reads as TGTGCCAGCAGGACGACAGGGGGGAACACTGAAGCTTTCTTT. Using reference TRBV2 and TRBJ1-1 for the parts outside the CDR3, the full variable domain is EPEVTQTPSHQVTQMGQEVILRCVPISNHLYFYWYRQILGQKVEFLVSFYNNEISEKSEIFDDQFSVERPDGSNFTLKIRSTKLEDSAMYFCASRTTGGNTEAFFGQGTRLTVV.

The chain recombines TRBV6-5 with TRBJ2-7, with 8 bases that match TRBD1. V lost 1 base and J lost 2; bases outside the gene matches: 4. CDR1 and CDR2 from the germline V gene are MNHEY and SVGAGI. The CDR3 runs to 15 residues. The CDR3 sequence: CASSYFGTGTYEQYF. CDR3 nucleotide sequence: TGTGCCAGCAGTTACTTCGGGACAGGCACCTACGAGCAGTACTTC.

V usage is TRBV11-3 and J usage is TRBJ1-4; possibly TRBD1 for D (5 bases). CDR3 length: 16 residues. The V end was cut by 5 bases, the J end by 1 base, with 14 bases between. Germline V gene data show CDR1 as SGHNT and CDR2 as YENEEA. CDR3 sequence (DNA): TGTGCCAGCAGCGGAGCAGGGCGGCGAACTAATGAAAAACTGTTTTTT. Amino acid sequence: CASSGAGRRTNEKLFF.

The V call is TRBV7-9, the J call TRBJ2-1; 12 positions agree with TRBD2. CDR1 and CDR2 from the germline V gene are SEHNR and FQNEAQ (reference sequence). CDR3 length equals 17 residues. V trimming: 5 bases; J trimming: 6 bases; junction bases outside the gene matches: 11. The CDR3 DNA reads TGTGCCAGCAGCCCGAGGACTAGCGGGGTGAGGAGCAATGAGCAGTTCTTC. It translates to CASSPRTSGVRSNEQFF.

V usage is TRBV6-5 and J usage is TRBJ1-2; possible D gene TRBD1, 6 bases. Trimming pared 8 bases from V and 4 bases from J, leaving 23 bases between. This CDR3 is built from 16 residues. The germline CDR1 and CDR2 sequences are MNHEY and SVGAGI. CDR3 nucleotide sequence: TGTGCCAGCGGTTGGCTAAAAGGACAGTTCGTCTATGGCTACACCTTC. It encodes CASGWLKGQFVYGYTF.

This chain connects TRBV13 to TRBJ2-7, with D possibly being TRBD1 (6 bases). Germline V lookup: CDR1 PRHDT, CDR2 FYEKMQ (reference sequence). The CDR3 has 14 amino acids. V was clipped by 5 bases and J by 1 base, with 12 bases between them. The CDR3 DNA reads TGTGCCAGCAGCCCTCGGACAGATTCCTACGAGCAGTACTTC. Protein product: CASSPRTDSYEQYF.

This chain connects TRBV5-1 to TRBJ2-3; D call uncertain. V lost 2 bases, J lost 1 base, and 8 bases lay in between. Looked up from germline, CDR1 is SGHRS and CDR2 is YFSETQ. The CDR3 totals 14 residues. For the CDR3, the DNA is TGCGCCAGCAGCTTCTCGTTTGGCACAGATACGCAGTATTTT. Its protein is CASSFSFGTDTQYF.

This chain connects TRBV5-1 to TRBJ2-1, with TRBD1 identical over 9 bases. The CDR3 consists of 16 residues. Germline CDR1 and CDR2: SGHRS and YFSETQ. V shed 2 bases and J 5 bases; nucleotides not matched to a gene: 8. CDR3 residues: CASSFTGGAGDNEQFF. CDR3 coding DNA: TGCGCCAGCAGCTTCACAGGGGGCGCAGGGGACAATGAGCAGTTCTTC.